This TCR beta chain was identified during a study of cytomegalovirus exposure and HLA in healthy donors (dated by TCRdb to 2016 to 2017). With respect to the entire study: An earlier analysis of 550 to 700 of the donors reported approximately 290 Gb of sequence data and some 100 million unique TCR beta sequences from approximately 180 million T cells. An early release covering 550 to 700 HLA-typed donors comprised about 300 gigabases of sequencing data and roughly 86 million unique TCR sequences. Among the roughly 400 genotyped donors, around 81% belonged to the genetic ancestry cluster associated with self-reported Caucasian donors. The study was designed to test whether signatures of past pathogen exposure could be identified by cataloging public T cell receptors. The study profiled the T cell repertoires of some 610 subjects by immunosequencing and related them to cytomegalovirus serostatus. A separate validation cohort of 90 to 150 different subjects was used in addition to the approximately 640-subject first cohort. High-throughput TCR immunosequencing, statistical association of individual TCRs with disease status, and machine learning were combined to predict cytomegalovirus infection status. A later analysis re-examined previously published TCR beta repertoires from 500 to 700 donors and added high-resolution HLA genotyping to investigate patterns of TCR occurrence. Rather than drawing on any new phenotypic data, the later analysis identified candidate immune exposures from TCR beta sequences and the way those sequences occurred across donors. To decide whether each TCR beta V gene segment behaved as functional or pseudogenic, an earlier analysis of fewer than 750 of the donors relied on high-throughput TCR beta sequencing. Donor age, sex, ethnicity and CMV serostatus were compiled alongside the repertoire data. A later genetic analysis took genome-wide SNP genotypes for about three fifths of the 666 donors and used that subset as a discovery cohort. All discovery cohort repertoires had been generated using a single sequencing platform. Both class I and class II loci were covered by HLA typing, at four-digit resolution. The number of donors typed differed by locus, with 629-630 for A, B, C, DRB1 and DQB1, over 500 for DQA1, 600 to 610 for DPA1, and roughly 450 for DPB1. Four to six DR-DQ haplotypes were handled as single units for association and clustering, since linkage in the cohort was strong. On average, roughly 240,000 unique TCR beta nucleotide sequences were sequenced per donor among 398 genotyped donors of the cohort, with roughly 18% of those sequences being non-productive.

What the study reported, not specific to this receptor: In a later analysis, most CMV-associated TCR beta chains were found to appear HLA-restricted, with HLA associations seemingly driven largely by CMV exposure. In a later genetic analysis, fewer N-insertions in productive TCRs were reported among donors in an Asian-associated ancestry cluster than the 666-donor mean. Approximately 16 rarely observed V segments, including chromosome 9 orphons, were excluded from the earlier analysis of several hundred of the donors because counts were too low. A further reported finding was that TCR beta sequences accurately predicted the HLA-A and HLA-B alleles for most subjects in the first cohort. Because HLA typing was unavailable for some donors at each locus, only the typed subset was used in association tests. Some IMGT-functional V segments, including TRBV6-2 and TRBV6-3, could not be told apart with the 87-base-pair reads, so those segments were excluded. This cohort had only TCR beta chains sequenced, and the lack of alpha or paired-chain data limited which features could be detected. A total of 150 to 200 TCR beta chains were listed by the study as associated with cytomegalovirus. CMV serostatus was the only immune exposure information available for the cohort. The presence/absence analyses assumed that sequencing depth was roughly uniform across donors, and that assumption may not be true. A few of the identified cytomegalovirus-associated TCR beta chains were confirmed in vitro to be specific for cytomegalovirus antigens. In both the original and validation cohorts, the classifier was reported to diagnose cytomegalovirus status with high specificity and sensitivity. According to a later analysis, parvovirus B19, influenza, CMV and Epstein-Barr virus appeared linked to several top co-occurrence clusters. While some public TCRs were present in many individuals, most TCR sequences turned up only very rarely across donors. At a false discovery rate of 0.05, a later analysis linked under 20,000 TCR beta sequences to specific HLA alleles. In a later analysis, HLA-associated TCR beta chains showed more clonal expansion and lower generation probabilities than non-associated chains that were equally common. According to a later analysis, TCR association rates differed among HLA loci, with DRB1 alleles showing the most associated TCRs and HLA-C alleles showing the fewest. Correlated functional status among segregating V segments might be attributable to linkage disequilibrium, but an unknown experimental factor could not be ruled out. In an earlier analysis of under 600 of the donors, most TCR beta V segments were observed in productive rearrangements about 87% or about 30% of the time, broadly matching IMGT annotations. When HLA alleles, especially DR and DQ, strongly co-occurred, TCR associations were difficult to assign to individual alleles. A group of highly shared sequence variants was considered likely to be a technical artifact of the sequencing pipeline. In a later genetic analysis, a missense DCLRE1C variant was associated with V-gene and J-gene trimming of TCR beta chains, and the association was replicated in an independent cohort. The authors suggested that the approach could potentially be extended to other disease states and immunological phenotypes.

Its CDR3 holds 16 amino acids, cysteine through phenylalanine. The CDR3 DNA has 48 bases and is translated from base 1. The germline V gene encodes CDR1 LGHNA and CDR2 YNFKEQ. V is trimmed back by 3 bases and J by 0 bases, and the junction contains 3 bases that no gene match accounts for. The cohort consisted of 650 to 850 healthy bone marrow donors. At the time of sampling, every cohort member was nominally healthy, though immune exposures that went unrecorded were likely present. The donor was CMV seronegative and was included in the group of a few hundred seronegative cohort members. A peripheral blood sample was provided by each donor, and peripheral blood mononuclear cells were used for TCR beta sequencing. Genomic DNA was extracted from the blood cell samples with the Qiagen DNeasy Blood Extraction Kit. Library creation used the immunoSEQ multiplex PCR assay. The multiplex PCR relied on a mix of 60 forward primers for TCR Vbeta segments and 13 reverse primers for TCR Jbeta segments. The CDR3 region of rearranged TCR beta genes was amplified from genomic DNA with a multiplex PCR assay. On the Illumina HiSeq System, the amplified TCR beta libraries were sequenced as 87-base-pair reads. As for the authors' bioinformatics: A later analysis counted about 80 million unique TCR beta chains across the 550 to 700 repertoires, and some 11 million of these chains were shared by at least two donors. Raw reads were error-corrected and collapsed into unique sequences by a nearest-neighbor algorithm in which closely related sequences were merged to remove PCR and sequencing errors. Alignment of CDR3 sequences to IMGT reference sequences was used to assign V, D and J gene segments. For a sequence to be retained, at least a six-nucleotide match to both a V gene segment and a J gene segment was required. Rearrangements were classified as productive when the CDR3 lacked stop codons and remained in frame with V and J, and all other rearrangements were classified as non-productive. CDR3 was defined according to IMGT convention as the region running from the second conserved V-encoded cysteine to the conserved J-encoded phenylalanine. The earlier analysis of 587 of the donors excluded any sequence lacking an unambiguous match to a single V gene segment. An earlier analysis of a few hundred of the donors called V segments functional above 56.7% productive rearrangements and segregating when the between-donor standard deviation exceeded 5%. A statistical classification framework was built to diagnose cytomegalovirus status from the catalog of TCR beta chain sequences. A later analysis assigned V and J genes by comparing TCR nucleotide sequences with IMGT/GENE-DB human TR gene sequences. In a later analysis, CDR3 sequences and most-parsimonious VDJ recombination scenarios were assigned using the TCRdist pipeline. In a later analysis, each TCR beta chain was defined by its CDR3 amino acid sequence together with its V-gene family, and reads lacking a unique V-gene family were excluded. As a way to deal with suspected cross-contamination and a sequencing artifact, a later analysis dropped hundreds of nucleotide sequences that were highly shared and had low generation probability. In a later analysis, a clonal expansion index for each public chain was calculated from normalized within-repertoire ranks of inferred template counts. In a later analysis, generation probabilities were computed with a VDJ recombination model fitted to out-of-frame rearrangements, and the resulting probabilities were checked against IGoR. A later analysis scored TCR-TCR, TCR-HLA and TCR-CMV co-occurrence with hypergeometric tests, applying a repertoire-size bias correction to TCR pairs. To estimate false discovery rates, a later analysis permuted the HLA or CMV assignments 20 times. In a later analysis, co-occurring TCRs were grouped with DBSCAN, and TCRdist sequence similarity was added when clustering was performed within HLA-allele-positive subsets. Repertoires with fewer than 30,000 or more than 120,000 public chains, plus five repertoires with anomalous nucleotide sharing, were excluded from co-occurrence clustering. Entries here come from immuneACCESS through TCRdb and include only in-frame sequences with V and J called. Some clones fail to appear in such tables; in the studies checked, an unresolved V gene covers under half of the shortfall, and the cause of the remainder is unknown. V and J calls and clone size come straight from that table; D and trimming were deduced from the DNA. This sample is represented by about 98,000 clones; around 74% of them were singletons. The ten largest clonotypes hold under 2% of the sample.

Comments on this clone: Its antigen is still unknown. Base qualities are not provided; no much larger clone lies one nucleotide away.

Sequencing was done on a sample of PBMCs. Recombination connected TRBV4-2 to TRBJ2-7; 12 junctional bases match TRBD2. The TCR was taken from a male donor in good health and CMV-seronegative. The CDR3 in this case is CASSQASGGASYEQYF. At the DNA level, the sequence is TGTGCCAGCAGCCAGGCTAGCGGGGGGGCCTCCTACGAGCAGTACTTC.